A selection of T cell receptor beta chains follows, all from one sample in a study of lymphopenia after photon versus proton radiotherapy. Clones were sequenced by immunoSEQ multiplex PCR, and TCRdb holds only the in-frame ones, with some missing. This sample has 53,000 or so clones, with around 82% found just once. Here the sequenced sample was peripheral blood, taken from a patient treated with photon-based radiotherapy. All receptors derive from a man between 50 and 59 years old with gastric cancer. The CDR3 runs from the conserved cysteine through the conserved F or W. The order of the fields is V gene, CDR3 length, J gene, CDR3 protein.

v_call: TRBV7-3
cdr3_length: 15
j_call: TRBJ2-3
cdr3_aa: CASSLTGLGTDTQYF

v_call: TRBV14
cdr3_length: 13
j_call: TRBJ2-2
cdr3_aa: CASSPQGVGELFF

v_call: TRBV10-3
cdr3_length: 13
j_call: TRBJ1-1
cdr3_aa: CAISDGYNTEAFF

v_call: TRBV7-2
cdr3_length: 18
j_call: TRBJ2-1
cdr3_aa: CASSLKLAGGSSYNEQFF

v_call: TRBV4-2
cdr3_length: 17
j_call: TRBJ2-3
cdr3_aa: CASSQDRRERKADTQYF

v_call: TRBV19
cdr3_length: 14
j_call: TRBJ1-3
cdr3_aa: CASTDTGSGNTIYF

v_call: TRBV6-5
cdr3_length: 14
j_call: TRBJ2-5
cdr3_aa: CASSYSGGEETQYF

v_call: TRBV6-5
cdr3_length: 15
j_call: TRBJ1-2
cdr3_aa: CASSPGRGSTYGYTF

v_call: TRBV25-1
cdr3_length: 18
j_call: TRBJ2-7
cdr3_aa: CASSDERDRGSGLYEQYF

v_call: TRBV5-6
cdr3_length: 17
j_call: TRBJ2-1
cdr3_aa: CASSSRGGLAGGNEQFF

v_call: TRBV4-2
cdr3_length: 14
j_call: TRBJ1-1
cdr3_aa: CASSHGTGVTEAFF

v_call: TRBV4-3
cdr3_length: 18
j_call: TRBJ2-1
cdr3_aa: CASSQDPPGLTSYNEQFF

v_call: TRBV5-1
cdr3_length: 15
j_call: TRBJ1-1
cdr3_aa: CASSSTTDSRTEAFF

v_call: TRBV27
cdr3_length: 13
j_call: TRBJ2-3
cdr3_aa: CASSLVRDATQYF

v_call: TRBV18
cdr3_length: 16
j_call: TRBJ1-2
cdr3_aa: CASSPGTGGIGYGYTF

v_call: TRBV5-1
cdr3_length: 14
j_call: TRBJ2-2
cdr3_aa: CASSSLQGTGELFF

v_call: TRBV19
cdr3_length: 13
j_call: TRBJ1-5
cdr3_aa: CASSIDRLEPQHF

v_call: TRBV4-1
cdr3_length: 17
j_call: TRBJ2-1
cdr3_aa: CASSQVASANMYNEQFF

v_call: TRBV5-6
cdr3_length: 15
j_call: TRBJ2-5
cdr3_aa: CASSSPTGVMETQYF

v_call: TRBV15
cdr3_length: 16
j_call: TRBJ1-1
cdr3_aa: CATSRGAGEGDTEAFF

v_call: TRBV5-1
cdr3_length: 16
j_call: TRBJ2-3
cdr3_aa: CASSLARRGGTDTQYF

v_call: TRBV28
cdr3_length: 15
j_call: TRBJ2-7
cdr3_aa: CASLLRGQGTYEQYF

v_call: TRBV6-1
cdr3_length: 15
j_call: TRBJ1-6
cdr3_aa: CASSGAGTGGSPLHF

v_call: TRBV18
cdr3_length: 13
j_call: TRBJ2-5
cdr3_aa: CASSPLGGETQYF

v_call: TRBV18
cdr3_length: 17
j_call: TRBJ2-7
cdr3_aa: CASSPRGGGPTTYEQYF

v_call: TRBV6-4
cdr3_length: 14
j_call: TRBJ2-7
cdr3_aa: CASSDSRGGYEQYF

v_call: TRBV30
cdr3_length: 15
j_call: TRBJ2-1
cdr3_aa: CAGLPGLGALHEQFF

v_call: TRBV30
cdr3_length: 16
j_call: TRBJ2-1
cdr3_aa: CAQMGLAGASYNEQFF

v_call: TRBV6-1
cdr3_length: 18
j_call: TRBJ1-3
cdr3_aa: CASSARDLHSFSGNTIYF

v_call: TRBV7-9
cdr3_length: 16
j_call: TRBJ2-3
cdr3_aa: CASSLGLAGATDTQYF

v_call: TRBV5-1
cdr3_length: 14
j_call: TRBJ2-5
cdr3_aa: CASSLDVEQETQYF

v_call: TRBV18
cdr3_length: 15
j_call: TRBJ2-3
cdr3_aa: CASSRSSGMTDTQYF

v_call: TRBV4-1
cdr3_length: 17
j_call: TRBJ2-2
cdr3_aa: CASSQASGRAGTGELFF

v_call: TRBV27
cdr3_length: 14
j_call: TRBJ2-3
cdr3_aa: CASSSSGSTDTQYF

v_call: TRBV7-2
cdr3_length: 14
j_call: TRBJ1-2
cdr3_aa: CASSLAQGYYGYTF

v_call: TRBV28
cdr3_length: 15
j_call: TRBJ2-5
cdr3_aa: CASRGTGGFGETQYF

v_call: TRBV6-1
cdr3_length: 16
j_call: TRBJ2-3
cdr3_aa: CASSESAGSFTDTQYF